The sequence of this T cell receptor (beta chain) was determined in a study of blood T cells in healthy people across ages. It was with a sample-barcoded 5' primer and a J-beta primer mix that a second PCR of about 6 to 12 cycles was run. MiXCR was run by TCRdb on the 5' RACE reads, yielding one entry per CDR3 protein. Altogether approximately 1.5 million distinct CDR3 sequences are present, almost 35% being singletons, with the ten largest covering roughly 10%. CDR1 is DFQATT, CDR2 SNEGSKA, per germline (reference sequence). CDR3 length: 16 amino acids. With V trimmed by 1 base and J by 0 bases, 5 bases remained unmatched. Study results and limitations: TCR beta diversity, measured per million T cells, fell in a roughly linear way with age.

A minimum of 6 million PBMCs was isolated per sample. This clonotype was detected only a few times. No antigen is known for it. The clonotype was recovered from a woman in her twenties or thirties in good health. The chain couples TRBV20-1 to TRBJ2-5, with TRBD1 matching 10 bases. Sequencing was carried out using blood. For the CDR3, the DNA is TGCAGTGCTAGAGTTGGGGGACAGGGGTACCAAGAGACCCAGTACTTC. It is translated as CSARVGGQGYQETQYF.